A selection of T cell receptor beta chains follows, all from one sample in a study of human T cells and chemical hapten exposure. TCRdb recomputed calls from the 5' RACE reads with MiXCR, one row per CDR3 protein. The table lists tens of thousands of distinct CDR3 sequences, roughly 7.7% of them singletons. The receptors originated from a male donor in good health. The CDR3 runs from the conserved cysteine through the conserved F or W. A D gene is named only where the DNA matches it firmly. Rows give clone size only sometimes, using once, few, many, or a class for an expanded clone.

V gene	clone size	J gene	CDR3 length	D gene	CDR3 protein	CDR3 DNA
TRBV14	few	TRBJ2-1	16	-	CASSRPGTHPSNEQFF	TGTGCCAGCAGCCGGCCCGGGACGCATCCAAGTAATGAGCAGTTCTTC
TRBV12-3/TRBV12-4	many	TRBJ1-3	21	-	CASSSPRTDKPGLFSGNTIYF	TGTGCCAGCAGTTCCCCAAGAACCGACAAACCGGGTCTGTTCTCAGGAAACACCATATATTTT
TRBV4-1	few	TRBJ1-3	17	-	CASSQLEAGGSGNTIYF	TGCGCCAGCAGCCAATTGGAGGCAGGAGGCTCTGGAAACACCATATATTTT
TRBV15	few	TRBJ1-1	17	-	CATSRVNSHSMNTEAFF	TGTGCCACCAGCAGAGTAAATAGCCACAGCATGAACACTGAAGCTTTCTTT
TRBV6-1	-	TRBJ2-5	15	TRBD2	CASSKLAGGQETQYF	TGTGCCAGCAGTAAACTAGCGGGGGGGCAAGAGACCCAGTACTTC
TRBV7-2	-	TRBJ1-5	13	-	CASSTQGHQPQHF	TGTGCCAGCAGCACGCAGGGGCACCAGCCCCAGCATTTT
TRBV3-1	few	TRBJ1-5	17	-	CASSQDIPPGLGQPQHF	TGTGCCAGCAGCCAAGATATCCCCCCAGGGCTCGGTCAGCCCCAGCATTTT
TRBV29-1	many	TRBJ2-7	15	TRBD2	CSVVNYGGGAYEQYF	TGCAGCGTTGTCAATTATGGCGGGGGTGCTTACGAGCAGTACTTC
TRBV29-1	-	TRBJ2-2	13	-	CSVVGQYTGELFF	TGCAGCGTTGTCGGGCAGTACACCGGGGAGCTGTTTTTT
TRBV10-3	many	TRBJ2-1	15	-	CAISGGQIAYNEQFF	TGTGCCATCAGTGGGGGCCAGATAGCTTACAATGAGCAGTTCTTC
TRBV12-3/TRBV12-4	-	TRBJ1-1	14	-	CASSQLQPNTEAFF	TGTGCCAGCAGTCAACTTCAGCCGAACACTGAAGCTTTCTTT
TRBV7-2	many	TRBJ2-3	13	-	CASSFLETDTQYF	TGTGCCAGCAGCTTCCTAGAGACAGATACGCAGTATTTT
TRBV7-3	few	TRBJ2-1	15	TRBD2	CASSAERDGRNEQFF	TGTGCCAGCAGCGCGGAGCGGGATGGTCGCAATGAGCAGTTCTTC
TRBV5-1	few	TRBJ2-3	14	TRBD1	CASSLRQGADTQYF	TGCGCCAGCAGCTTGCGACAGGGCGCAGATACGCAGTATTTT
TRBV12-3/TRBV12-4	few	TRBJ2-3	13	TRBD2	CASSPGTSGTQYF	TGTGCCAGCAGTCCGGGGACTAGCGGTACGCAGTATTTT
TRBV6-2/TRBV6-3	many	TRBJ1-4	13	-	CASHGRQGEKLFF	TGTGCCAGCCACGGACGGCAAGGGGAAAAACTGTTTTTT
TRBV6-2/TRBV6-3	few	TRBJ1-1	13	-	CASSYHRDTEAFF	TGTGCCAGCAGTTACCACAGGGACACTGAAGCTTTCTTT
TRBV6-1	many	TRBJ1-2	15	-	CASSEALSEGYGYTF	TGTGCCAGCAGTGAAGCATTGTCTGAGGGCTATGGCTACACCTTC
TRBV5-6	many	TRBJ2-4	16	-	CASSLVRRTAKNIQYF	TGTGCCAGCAGCCTGGTGAGACGAACAGCCAAAAACATTCAGTACTTC
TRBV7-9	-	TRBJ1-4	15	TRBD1	CASSPGTGTNEKLFF	TGTGCCAGCAGTCCGGGGACAGGGACTAATGAAAAACTGTTTTTT
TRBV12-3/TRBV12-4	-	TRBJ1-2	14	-	CASSPRQPFYGYTF	TGTGCCAGCAGCCCCCGACAGCCTTTCTATGGCTACACCTTC
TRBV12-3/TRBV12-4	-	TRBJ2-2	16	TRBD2	CASRTGTSGIGGELFF	TGTGCCAGCAGAACCGGGACTAGCGGGATTGGCGGGGAGCTGTTTTTT
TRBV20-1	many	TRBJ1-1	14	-	CSASSGAGHTEAFF	TGCAGTGCTAGTTCAGGGGCAGGGCACACTGAAGCTTTCTTT
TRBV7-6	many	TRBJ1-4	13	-	CASRTGGVGKLFF	TGTGCCAGCAGGACCGGGGGGGTAGGAAAACTGTTTTTT
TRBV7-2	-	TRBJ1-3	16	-	CASTLQGGNSGNTIYF	TGTGCCAGCACATTACAGGGTGGGAACTCTGGAAACACCATATATTTT
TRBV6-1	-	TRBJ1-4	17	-	CASNREVRARTNEKLFF	TGTGCCAGCAACCGGGAAGTTAGGGCTCGGACTAATGAAAAACTGTTTTTT
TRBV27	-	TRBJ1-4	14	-	CASSLWQGSEKLFF	TGTGCCAGCAGTTTATGGCAGGGTAGTGAAAAACTGTTTTTT
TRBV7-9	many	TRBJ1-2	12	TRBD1	CASGTGGYGYTF	TGTGCCAGCGGGACAGGGGGCTATGGCTACACCTTC